This T cell receptor beta chain appears in the sequencing data of a study of beta chain features in type 1 diabetes. The CDR3 runs to 16 residues. Germline loops: CDR1 SGHDT, CDR2 YYEEEE. V was pared by 4 bases and J by 3 bases, with 11 bases of the junction left unmatched. Study observations and caveats: cDNA sequencing could over-represent cells with high TCR expression.

The investigators reverse transcribed all of the isolated RNA, so they sequenced expressed TCRB transcripts. Clones were sequenced by immunoSEQ multiplex PCR, and TCRdb holds only the in-frame ones, with some missing. The sample includes 810,000 or so clones, roughly a sixth of them seen just once. This clone was seen a handful of times. Antigen: not known. This sequence was found in a woman under 30 in good health. The specimen was naive CD4+ T cells from blood. The V and J genes are TRBV5-6 and TRBJ2-7; 9 nucleotides line up with TRBD2. This chain's CDR3 is CASSMMRASGNYEQYF. The CDR3 DNA reads as TGTGCCAGCAGCATGATGAGGGCTAGCGGGAACTACGAGCAGTACTTC.